A single sample gave rise to the 17 T cell receptor beta chains below, sequenced in a study of T cell clonality in common variable immunodeficiency. Method: immunoSEQ multiplex PCR; TCRdb's copy keeps in-frame clones and lacks some. This table holds 35,000 to 50,000 clones with no singletons; the top ten claim about 0.68%. Material: peripheral blood mononuclear cells. These receptors were obtained from a person between 18 and 70 years old in good health.

This clone has at least ten counts. Read data end 3 residues before the CDR3 end; the end is taken from the germline J gene. This chain connects TRBV7-6 to TRBJ1-1; no reliable D call. CDR3 length equals 14 residues. Trimming stripped 1 base from V and 0 bases from J, with 6 bases between. Looked up from germline, CDR1 is SGHVS and CDR2 is FNYEAQ. Partial CDR3 DNA: TGTGCCAGCAGCTTAGGACACCTGAACACTGAA. Translated: CASSLGHLNTE. The entire CDR3 protein reads CASSLGHLNTEAFF.

There are many counts of this clone. Read coverage stops 3 residues before the CDR3 terminus; the germline J gene supplies the remainder. The chain combines TRBV28 with TRBJ2-1; 15 nucleotides agree with TRBD2. The V segment lost 7 bases and the J segment 8 bases; nucleotides outside the gene matches: 12. The CDR3 loop spans 17 amino acids. Germline CDR1 and CDR2: MDHEN and SYDVKM. CDR3: CASIPQGLAGGLDEQFF. Incomplete CDR3 DNA: TGTGCCAGCATTCCCCAAGGACTAGCGGGAGGGCTCGATGAG.

This clone was observed many times. The CDR3 bases that were read are TGTGCCAGCAGTCGCCAGACTAGCGGCCAAGAGACC. Translated: CASSRQTSGQET. The entire CDR3 sequence reads CASSRQTSGQETQYF. This chain connects TRBV2 to TRBJ2-5; 9 nucleotides agree with TRBD2. The DNA ends 3 residues before the CDR3 does, and the rest of the CDR3 is filled in from the germline J gene. The CDR3 has 15 amino acids. Losses at the gene ends were 5 bases for V and 1 base for J; bases not matched to a gene: 5. The germline gives CDR1 SNHLY, CDR2 FYNNEI.

This clone was observed many times. The read terminates 3 residues ahead of where the CDR3 ends, so the germline J gene completes it. The rearrangement links TRBV29-1 to TRBJ1-6; the match to TRBD1 covers 8 bases. With V trimmed by 6 bases and J by 5 bases, 6 bases remained unmatched. The CDR3 has 14 residues. Germline V gene lookup returns CDR1 SQVTM and CDR2 ANQGSEA. The CDR3 spells CSVATGGDNSPLHF. The CDR3 bases that were read are TGCAGCGTGGCCACAGGGGGAGATAATTCACCC. The full variable domain, in which reference TRBV29-1 and TRBJ1-6 provide the parts outside the CDR3, is SAVISQKPSRDICQRGTSLTIQCQVDSQVTMMFWYRQQPGQSLTLIATANQGSEATYESGFVIDKFPISRPNLTFSTLTVSNMSPEDSSIYLCSVATGGDNSPLHFGNGTRLTVT.

This clone occurred many times. The CDR3 goes on 3 residues after the read ends, and that part is filled in from the germline J gene. The chain uses TRBV9 and TRBJ1-3, with a weak D call TRBD1 (6 bases). The CDR3 has 18 amino acids. CDR1 is SGDLS, CDR2 YYNGEE, per germline. Between the trimmed V and J ends, which lost 1 base and 0 bases, there was a span of 17 bases. The CDR3 DNA, read in part, is TGTGCCAGCAGCGTAAGTGGAATAGGGGGAGACTCTGGAAACACC. This translates into CASSVSGIGGDSGNT. The full CDR3 sequence reads CASSVSGIGGDSGNTIYF.

This clone was counted many times. With the read ending 3 residues before the CDR3 end, the germline J gene is used to fill in that end. The genes are TRBV19 and TRBJ2-7, with 16 positions matching TRBD2. The ends lost 6 bases at V and 4 bases at J; junction bases unmatched: 12. The CDR3 totals 18 residues. Per the germline V gene, CDR1 is LNHDA and CDR2 is SQIVND (reference sequence). Partial CDR3 DNA: TGTGCCAGTAGCAAATGGGGGACTAGCGGGGGGGCTGGTTACGAG. This sequence encodes CASSKWGTSGGAGYE. The entire CDR3 reads CASSKWGTSGGAGYEQYF.

This clone was seen ten or more times. The read finishes 3 residues shy of the CDR3 end, and the germline J gene is used to complete it. The chain uses TRBV10-2 and TRBJ1-2; 10 nucleotides agree with TRBD1. The CDR3 runs 17 residues. V was pared by 3 bases and J by 4 bases, with 11 bases of the junction left unmatched. The V gene's germline CDR1 is WSHSY and CDR2 SAAADI. CDR3: CASSDPRGTGDFYGYTF. The part of the CDR3 DNA that was read is TGCGCCAGCAGTGATCCCCGAGGGACAGGGGACTTCTATGGC.

This clone came up many times. The sequenced fragment ends 3 residues before the CDR3 boundary, so the rest is inferred from the germline J gene. The V call is TRBV20-1, the J call TRBJ1-5; weak D call: TRBD1 (5 bases). This CDR3 comprises 15 residues. The ends were cut back, 5 bases at V and 6 bases at J, with 20 bases in the middle. Germline V lookup: CDR1 DFQATT, CDR2 SNEGSKA (reference sequence). CDR3 in amino acids: CSARPAGSGSQPQHF. The DNA read from the CDR3 is TGCAGTGCTCGGCCGGCAGGGTCAGGGTCTCAGCCC.

At least ten counts were recorded for this clone. Read data end 3 residues before the CDR3 end; the end is taken from the germline J gene. The rearrangement links TRBV19 to TRBJ1-2; 9 bases agree with TRBD1. This CDR3 spans 15 amino acids. J lost 5 bases, V lost 4 bases, and 8 bases had no gene match. The germline CDR1 and CDR2 sequences are LNHDA and SQIVND (reference sequence). Partial CDR3 DNA: TGTGCCAGTAGTAGCGGACAGGGGTTATTTTATGGC. It is translated as CASSSGQGLFYG. The whole CDR3 sequence reads CASSSGQGLFYGYTF.

In this sample, this clone turned up many times. Read coverage stops 3 residues before the CDR3 terminus; the germline J gene supplies the remainder. The rearrangement links TRBV5-1 to TRBJ2-3, with D perhaps TRBD1 (5 bases). V gave up 2 bases and J gave up 5 bases, with 18 bases separating them. The CDR3 extends over 16 amino acids. Germline V gene lookup returns CDR1 SGHRS and CDR2 YFSETQ. The covered CDR3 bases are TGCGCCAGCAGCTTACCTAAGCCCAGGGTAGAAGATACG. It specifies CASSLPKPRVEDT. The full CDR3 protein reads CASSLPKPRVEDTQYF.

This clone was counted at least ten times. The read ends 3 residues early relative to the CDR3; the germline J gene fills the gap. This chain uses TRBV28 with TRBJ1-5; 9 positions match TRBD1. The CDR3 loop spans 15 amino acids. V lost 3 bases, J lost 1 base, and 1 base stayed unmatched. CDR1 and CDR2 (germline): MDHEN, SYDVKM. The CDR3 spells CASSFGTGSNQPQHF. The CDR3 bases that were read are TGTGCCAGCAGTTTCGGGACAGGGAGCAATCAGCCC.

There are many counts of this clone. The DNA ends 3 residues before the CDR3 does, and the rest of the CDR3 is filled in from the germline J gene. V gene TRBV7-3 combines with J gene TRBJ2-1; 9 bases line up with TRBD1. CDR3 length: 18 residues. The ends lost 8 bases at V and 6 bases at J; junction bases unmatched: 20. The V gene's germline CDR1 is SGHTA and CDR2 FQGTGA. The CDR3 loop is CASSRDRVRTGGRNEQFF. CDR3 DNA (partial): TGTGCCAGCTCCCGGGACAGGGTTCGGACGGGAGGCCGCAATGAG.

To note about this clone: The read halts 3 residues ahead of the CDR3 end, with the missing end drawn from the germline J gene. This chain joins TRBV18 and TRBJ1-2; the D gene is possibly TRBD1 (5 bases). This CDR3 has 19 amino acids. The V gene's germline CDR1 is KGHSH and CDR2 LQKENI. The covered CDR3 bases are TGTGCCAGCTCACCGAGGGACGCGGGGGGTTCGGAATTCTTCAATGAC. It encodes CASSPRDAGGSEFFND. The entire CDR3 sequence reads CASSPRDAGGSEFFNDYTF.

This clone was detected many times. The CDR3 end lies 3 residues beyond the end of the read and is filled in from the germline J gene. This chain joins TRBV23-1 and TRBJ1-2; TRBD1 matches at 7 bases. TRBV23-1 is recorded as an ORF, its role being uncertain. J gave up 4 bases and V 3 bases, and 14 bases lay outside the gene matches. The CDR3 covers 17 residues. The DNA read from the CDR3 is TGCGCCAGCAGTCACCATCCAACCTCCAGGGGGATCTATGGC. The encoded protein is CASSHHPTSRGIYG. In full, the CDR3 is CASSHHPTSRGIYGYTF.

This clone was found many times. The missing CDR3 end, 3 residues past where the read stops, is filled in from the germline J gene. The V and J genes are TRBV5-1 and TRBJ2-3, with unresolved D. The CDR3 has 13 amino acids. Germline assignment: CDR1 SGHRS and CDR2 YFSETQ. Trimming took 4 bases from V and 4 from J, leaving 10 bases between them. The chain's CDR3 is CASSISRADTQYF. CDR3 DNA (partial): TGCGCCAGCAGCATATCGCGAGCAGATACG.

This clone was observed at least ten times. The CDR3 end lies 3 residues beyond the end of the read and is filled in from the germline J gene. The rearrangement links TRBV19 to TRBJ1-5, with a tentative D call TRBD1 (5 bases). V was shortened by 3 bases and J by 3 bases, with 6 bases between the two germline ends. CDR1 is LNHDA and CDR2 is SQIVND in the germline V gene (reference sequence). This CDR3 spans 13 amino acids. The CDR3 loop reads CASSIRVNQPQHF. The DNA read from the CDR3 is TGTGCCAGTAGTATCAGGGTCAATCAGCCC.

The sample holds many counts of this clone. The read stops 3 residues short of the end of the CDR3; the missing end is completed from the germline J gene. V is TRBV7-3 and J is TRBJ2-7; no clear D. CDR1 and CDR2 (germline): SGHTA, FQGTGA. The V end was cut by 9 bases, the J end by 3 bases, with 12 bases between. This CDR3 spans 12 amino acids. The CDR3 reads CARSPRVYEQYF. Incomplete CDR3 DNA: TGTGCCAGATCTCCCCGGGTCTACGAG.